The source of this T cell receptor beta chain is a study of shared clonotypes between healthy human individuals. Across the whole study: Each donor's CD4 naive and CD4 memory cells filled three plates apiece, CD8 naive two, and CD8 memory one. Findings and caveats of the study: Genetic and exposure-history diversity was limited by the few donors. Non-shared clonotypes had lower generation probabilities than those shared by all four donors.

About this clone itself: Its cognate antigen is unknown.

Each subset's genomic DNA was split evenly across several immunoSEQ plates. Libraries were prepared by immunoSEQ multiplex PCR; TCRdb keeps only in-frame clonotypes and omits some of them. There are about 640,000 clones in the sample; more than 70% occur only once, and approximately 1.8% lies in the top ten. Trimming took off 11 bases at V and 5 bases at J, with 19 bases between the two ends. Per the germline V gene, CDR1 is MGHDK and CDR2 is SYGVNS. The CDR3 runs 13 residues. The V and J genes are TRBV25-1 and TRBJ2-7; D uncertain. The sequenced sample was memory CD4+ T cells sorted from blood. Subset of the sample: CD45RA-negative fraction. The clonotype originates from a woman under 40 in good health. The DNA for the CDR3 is TGTGCCTCCGAGAGCAAGCGAGTGAACGAGCAGTACTTC. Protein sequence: CASESKRVNEQYF.